This T cell receptor beta chain came from a study of blood T cells in healthy people across ages. General observations from the study: Age advanced and TCR beta diversity per million T cells fell, roughly linearly. Unsorted PBMCs ruled out conclusive naive versus antigen-experienced comparison.

The CDR3 contains 14 residues. Germline V lookup: CDR1 SGHRS, CDR2 YFSETQ. V was pared by 1 base and J by 11 bases, with 11 bases of the junction left unmatched. As for this clonotype: What it binds is unknown.

Using a J-beta primer mix together with a sample-barcoded 5' primer, a second PCR was run for roughly 6 to 11 cycles. TCRdb re-derived calls from the 5' RACE reads in MiXCR, one entry per CDR3 protein. The sample lists under 2 million distinct CDR3 sequences; about 31% were seen once. What was sequenced was blood. This clonotype was obtained from a woman aged 25-40 years in good health. V usage is TRBV5-1 and J usage is TRBJ2-5; 7 nucleotides agree with TRBD1. In DNA, the CDR3 is TGCGCCAGCAGCTTGTTTCAAGGGGGCGAAAAGCAGTACTTC. Protein sequence: CASSLFQGGEKQYF.